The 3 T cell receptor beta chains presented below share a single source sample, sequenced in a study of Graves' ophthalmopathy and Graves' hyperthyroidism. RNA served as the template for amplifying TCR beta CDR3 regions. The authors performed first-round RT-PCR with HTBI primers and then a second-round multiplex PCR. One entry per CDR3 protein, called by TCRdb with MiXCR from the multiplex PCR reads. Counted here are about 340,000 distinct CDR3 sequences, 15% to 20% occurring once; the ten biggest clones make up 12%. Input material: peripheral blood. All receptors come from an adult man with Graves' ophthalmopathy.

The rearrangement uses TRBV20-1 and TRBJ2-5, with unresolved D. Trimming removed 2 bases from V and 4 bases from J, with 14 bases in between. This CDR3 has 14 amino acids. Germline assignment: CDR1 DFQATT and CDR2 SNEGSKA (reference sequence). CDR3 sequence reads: CSARLGQELETQYF. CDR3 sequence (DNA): TGCAGTGCTAGATTAGGGCAGGAATTAGAGACCCAGTACTTC.

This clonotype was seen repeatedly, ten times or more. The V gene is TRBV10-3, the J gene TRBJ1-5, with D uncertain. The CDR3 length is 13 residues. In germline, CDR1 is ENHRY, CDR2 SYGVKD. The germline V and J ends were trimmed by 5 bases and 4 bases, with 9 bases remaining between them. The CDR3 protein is CAISPSENQPQHF. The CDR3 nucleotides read TGTGCCATCAGTCCTTCAGAGAATCAGCCCCAGCATTTT.

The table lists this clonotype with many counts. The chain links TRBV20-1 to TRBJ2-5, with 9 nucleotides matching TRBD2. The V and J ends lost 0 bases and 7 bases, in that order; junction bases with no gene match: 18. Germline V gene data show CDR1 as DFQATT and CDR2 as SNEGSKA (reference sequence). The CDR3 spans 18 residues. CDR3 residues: CSAREGGGAGQLLGTQYF. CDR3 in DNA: TGCAGTGCTAGAGAGGGCGGGGGGGCCGGTCAACTCCTTGGGACCCAGTACTTC.